This is a list of T cell receptor beta chains from one sample in a study of blood T cell repertoires in COVID-19. Sequencing was performed with immunoSEQ multiplex PCR; in TCRdb, only in-frame clones are kept and a portion is missing. The data contain just over 150,000 clones, more than 85% of them singletons. The sequencing input was peripheral blood. The receptors were sampled from a woman in her 70s with acute or convalescent COVID-19. CDR3s include the opening cysteine and the closing phenylalanine or tryptophan. D genes are given only for firm matches. Clone size, where shown, is once, few, many, or a class for clones that have expanded.

v_call: TRBV7-2; d_call: TRBD2; j_call: TRBJ2-1; clone_size: -; cdr3_aa: CASSFRNGLAGTDEQFF; cdr3_nt: TGTGCCAGCAGCTTCCGTAATGGGCTAGCGGGGACGGATGAGCAGTTCTTC
v_call: TRBV28; d_call: TRBD1; j_call: TRBJ1-1; clone_size: -; cdr3_aa: CASSLAQGAVEAFF; cdr3_nt: TGTGCCAGCAGTTTAGCTCAGGGGGCTGTTGAAGCTTTCTTT
v_call: TRBV18; d_call: TRBD1; j_call: TRBJ1-4; clone_size: -; cdr3_aa: CASSPQGAGEKLFF; cdr3_nt: TGTGCCAGCTCACCACAGGGGGCCGGAGAAAAACTGTTTTTT
v_call: TRBV7-9; d_call: -; j_call: TRBJ2-3; clone_size: -; cdr3_aa: CASSSRLEGTDTQYF; cdr3_nt: TGTGCCAGCAGCTCAAGACTAGAAGGCACAGATACGCAGTATTTT
v_call: TRBV4-1; d_call: -; j_call: TRBJ2-7; clone_size: -; cdr3_aa: CASSPAIDGRLYEQYF; cdr3_nt: TGCGCCAGCAGTCCAGCCATAGACGGCAGGCTCTACGAGCAGTACTTC
v_call: TRBV6-1; d_call: TRBD1; j_call: TRBJ1-5; clone_size: -; cdr3_aa: CASSGTGLAFNQPQHF; cdr3_nt: TGTGCCAGCAGTGGGACAGGTTTAGCATTCAATCAGCCCCAGCATTTT
v_call: TRBV5-6; d_call: TRBD2; j_call: TRBJ2-3; clone_size: few; cdr3_aa: CASSSRGGRATDTQYF; cdr3_nt: TGTGCCAGCAGTAGCCGCGGGGGGCGAGCCACAGATACGCAGTATTTT
v_call: TRBV19; d_call: TRBD1; j_call: TRBJ2-2; clone_size: -; cdr3_aa: CASRDRANTGELFF; cdr3_nt: TGTGCCAGTAGAGACAGGGCCAACACCGGGGAGCTGTTTTTT
v_call: TRBV5-1; d_call: -; j_call: TRBJ1-1; clone_size: -; cdr3_aa: CASSAGRQNTEAFF; cdr3_nt: TGCGCCAGCAGCGCGGGACGTCAGAACACTGAAGCTTTCTTT
v_call: TRBV10-3; d_call: -; j_call: TRBJ1-6; clone_size: -; cdr3_aa: CAISGPGLTGSPLHF; cdr3_nt: TGTGCCATCAGTGGCCCAGGACTGACCGGGTCACCCCTCCACTTT
v_call: TRBV28; d_call: TRBD1; j_call: TRBJ1-2; clone_size: -; cdr3_aa: CASRKGGGYGYTF; cdr3_nt: TGTGCCAGCAGGAAAGGGGGCGGCTATGGCTACACCTTC
v_call: TRBV30; d_call: -; j_call: TRBJ2-7; clone_size: -; cdr3_aa: CAWADSRFISYEQYF; cdr3_nt: TGTGCCTGGGCCGACTCTCGGTTTATCTCCTACGAGCAGTACTTC
v_call: TRBV6-5; d_call: TRBD1; j_call: TRBJ1-2; clone_size: -; cdr3_aa: CASRRTGDYGYTF; cdr3_nt: TGTGCCAGCAGGCGGACAGGGGACTATGGCTACACCTTC